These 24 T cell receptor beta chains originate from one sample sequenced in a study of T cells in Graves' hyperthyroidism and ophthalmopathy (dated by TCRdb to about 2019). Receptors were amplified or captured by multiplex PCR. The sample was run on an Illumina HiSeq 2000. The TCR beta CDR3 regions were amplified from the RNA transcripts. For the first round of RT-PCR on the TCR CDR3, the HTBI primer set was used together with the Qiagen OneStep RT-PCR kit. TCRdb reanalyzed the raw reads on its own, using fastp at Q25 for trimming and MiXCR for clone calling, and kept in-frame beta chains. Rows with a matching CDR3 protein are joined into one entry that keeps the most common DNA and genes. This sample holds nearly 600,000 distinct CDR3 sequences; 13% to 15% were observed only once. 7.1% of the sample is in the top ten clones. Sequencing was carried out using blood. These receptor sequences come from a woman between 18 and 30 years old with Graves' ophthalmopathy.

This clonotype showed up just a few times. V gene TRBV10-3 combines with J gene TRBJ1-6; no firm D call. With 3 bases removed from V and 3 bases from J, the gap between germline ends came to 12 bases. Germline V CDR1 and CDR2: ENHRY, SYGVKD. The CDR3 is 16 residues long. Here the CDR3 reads CAISDREVSYNSPLHF. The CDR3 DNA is TGTGCCATCAGTGATCGGGAGGTCAGCTATAATTCACCCCTCCACTTT.

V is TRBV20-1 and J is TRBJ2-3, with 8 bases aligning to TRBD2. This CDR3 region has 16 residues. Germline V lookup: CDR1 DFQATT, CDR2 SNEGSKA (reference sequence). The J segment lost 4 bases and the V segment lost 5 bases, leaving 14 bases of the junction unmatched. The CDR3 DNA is TGCAGTGCTCCCCCTAGGATAGCGGGATTGTCAGATACGCAGTATTTT. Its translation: CSAPPRIAGLSDTQYF.

CDR3 sequence reads: CSAREGTSGRASPGEQYF. The CDR3 region has the DNA TGCAGTGCTAGAGAGGGGACTAGCGGGAGGGCCTCCCCGGGGGAGCAGTACTTC. This rearrangement joins TRBV20-1 to TRBJ2-7, with 16 nucleotides matching TRBD2. CDR3 length: 18 amino acids. V lost 0 bases to trimming and J lost 7 bases; unmatched junction nucleotides: 12. Looked up from germline, CDR1 is DFQATT and CDR2 is SNEGSKA (reference sequence).

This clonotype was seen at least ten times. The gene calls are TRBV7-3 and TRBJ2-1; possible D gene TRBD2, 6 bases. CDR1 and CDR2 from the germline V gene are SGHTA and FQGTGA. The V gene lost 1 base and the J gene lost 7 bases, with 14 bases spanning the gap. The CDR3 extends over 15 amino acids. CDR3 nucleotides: TGTGCCAGCAGCTTAATGGGGCTAGCGAGGAATGAGCAGTTCTTC. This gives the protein CASSLMGLARNEQFF.

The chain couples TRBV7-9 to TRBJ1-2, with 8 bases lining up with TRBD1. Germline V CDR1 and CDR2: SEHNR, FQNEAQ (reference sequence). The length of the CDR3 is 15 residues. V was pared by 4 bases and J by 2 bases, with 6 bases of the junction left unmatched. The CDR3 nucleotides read TGTGCCAGCAGCTGGGGGCGGGACAGGAACTATGGCTACACCTTC. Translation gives CASSWGRDRNYGYTF.

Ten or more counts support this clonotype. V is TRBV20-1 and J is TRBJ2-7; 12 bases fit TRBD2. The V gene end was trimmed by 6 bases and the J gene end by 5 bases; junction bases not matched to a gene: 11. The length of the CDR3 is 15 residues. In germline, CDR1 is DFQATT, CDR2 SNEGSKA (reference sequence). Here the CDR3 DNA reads TGCAGTGCCCTCCCAACTAGCGGGAGGTTGAACGAGCAGTACTTC. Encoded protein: CSALPTSGRLNEQYF.

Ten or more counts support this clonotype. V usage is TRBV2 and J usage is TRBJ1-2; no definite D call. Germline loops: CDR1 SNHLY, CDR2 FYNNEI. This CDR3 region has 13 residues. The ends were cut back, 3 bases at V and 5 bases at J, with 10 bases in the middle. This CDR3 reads CASSDSIGYGYTF. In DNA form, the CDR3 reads TGTGCCAGCAGTGATAGCATAGGGTATGGCTACACCTTC. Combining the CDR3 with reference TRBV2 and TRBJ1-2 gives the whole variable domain EPEVTQTPSHQVTQMGQEVILRCVPISNHLYFYWYRQILGQKVEFLVSFYNNEISEKSEIFDDQFSVERPDGSNFTLKIRSTKLEDSAMYFCASSDSIGYGYTFGSGTRLTVV.

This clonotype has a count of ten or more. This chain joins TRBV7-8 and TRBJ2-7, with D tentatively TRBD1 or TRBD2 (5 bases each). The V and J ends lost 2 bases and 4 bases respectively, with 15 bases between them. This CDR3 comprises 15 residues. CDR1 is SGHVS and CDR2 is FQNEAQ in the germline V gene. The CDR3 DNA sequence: TGTGCCAGCAGCTTATGGGCGGACACGGGGTACGAGCAGTACTTC. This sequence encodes CASSLWADTGYEQYF.

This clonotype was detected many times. Here the CDR3 reads CASSLNVGAGNTIYF. CDR3 in DNA: TGTGCCAGCAGTCTAAACGTTGGGGCCGGAAACACCATATATTTT. The genes are TRBV28 and TRBJ1-3; a possible D gene is TRBD1 (5 bases). The CDR3 is 15 residues long. Deletions cut 5 bases from V and 4 bases from J, with 15 bases between. Germline V gene lookup returns CDR1 MDHEN and CDR2 SYDVKM. Supplemented by reference TRBV28 and TRBJ1-3, the full variable domain reads DVKVTQSSRYLVKRTGEKVFLECVQDMDHENMFWYRQDPGLGLRLIYFSYDVKMKEKGDIPEGYSVSREKKERFSLILESASTNQTSMYLCASSLNVGAGNTIYFGEGSWLTVV.

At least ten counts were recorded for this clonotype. The chain's CDR3 is CASSQDFFRADNEQFF. As DNA, the CDR3 is TGTGCCAGCAGCCAAGATTTTTTTAGGGCCGACAATGAGCAGTTCTTC. This chain connects TRBV3-1 to TRBJ2-1, with D uncertain. V was cut by 0 bases and J by 5 bases, with 14 bases left in between. The CDR3 sequence is 16 residues long. Germline lookup yields CDR1 LGHDT and CDR2 YNNKEL (reference sequence).

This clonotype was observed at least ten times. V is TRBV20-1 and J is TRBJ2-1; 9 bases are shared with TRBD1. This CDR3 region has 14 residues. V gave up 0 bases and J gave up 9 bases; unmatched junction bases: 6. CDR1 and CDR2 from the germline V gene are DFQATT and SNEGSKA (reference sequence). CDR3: CSARDAQGAREQFF. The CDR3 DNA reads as TGCAGTGCTAGAGATGCACAGGGGGCACGTGAGCAGTTCTTC.

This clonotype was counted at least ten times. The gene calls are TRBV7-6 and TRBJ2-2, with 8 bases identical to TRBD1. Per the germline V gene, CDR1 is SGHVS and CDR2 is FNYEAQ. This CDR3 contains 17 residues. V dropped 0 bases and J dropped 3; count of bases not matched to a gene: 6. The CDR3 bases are TGTGCCAGCAGCTTAGCGCCGGACAGGGCTGACACCGGGGAGCTGTTTTTT. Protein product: CASSLAPDRADTGELFF.

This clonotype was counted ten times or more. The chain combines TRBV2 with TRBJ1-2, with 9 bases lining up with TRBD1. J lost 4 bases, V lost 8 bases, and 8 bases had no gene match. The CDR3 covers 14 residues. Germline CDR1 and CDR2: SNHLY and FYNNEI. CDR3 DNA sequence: TGTGCCAGCGGGACAGGGAAAGGGCGCTATGGCTACACCTTC. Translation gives CASGTGKGRYGYTF.

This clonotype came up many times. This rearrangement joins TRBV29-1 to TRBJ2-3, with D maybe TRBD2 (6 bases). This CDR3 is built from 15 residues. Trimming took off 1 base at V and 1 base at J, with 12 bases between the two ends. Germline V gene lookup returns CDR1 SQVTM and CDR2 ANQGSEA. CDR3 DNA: TGCAGCGTTGAAGGGGCGAGGAGGGGCACAGATACGCAGTATTTT. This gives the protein CSVEGARRGTDTQYF.

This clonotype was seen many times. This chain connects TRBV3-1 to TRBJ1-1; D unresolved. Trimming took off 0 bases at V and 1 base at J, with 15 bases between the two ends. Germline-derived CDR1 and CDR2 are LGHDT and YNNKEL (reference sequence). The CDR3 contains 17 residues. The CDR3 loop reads CASSQDQMGKPNTEAFF. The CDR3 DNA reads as TGTGCCAGCAGCCAAGATCAAATGGGGAAACCGAACACTGAAGCTTTCTTT.

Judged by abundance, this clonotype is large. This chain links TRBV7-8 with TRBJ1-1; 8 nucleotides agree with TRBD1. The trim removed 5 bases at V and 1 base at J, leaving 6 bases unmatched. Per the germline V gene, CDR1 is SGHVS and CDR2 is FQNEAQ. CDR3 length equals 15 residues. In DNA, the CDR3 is TGTGCCAGCAGCAAAGGGACAGGCGGGAACACTGAAGCTTTCTTT. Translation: CASSKGTGGNTEAFF.

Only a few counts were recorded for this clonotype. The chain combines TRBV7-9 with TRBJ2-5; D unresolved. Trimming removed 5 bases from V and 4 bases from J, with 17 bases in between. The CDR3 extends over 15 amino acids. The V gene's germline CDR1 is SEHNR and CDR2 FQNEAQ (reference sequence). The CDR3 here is CASSRRTQIGETQYF. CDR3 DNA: TGTGCCAGCAGCCGCAGGACCCAGATCGGAGAGACCCAGTACTTC.

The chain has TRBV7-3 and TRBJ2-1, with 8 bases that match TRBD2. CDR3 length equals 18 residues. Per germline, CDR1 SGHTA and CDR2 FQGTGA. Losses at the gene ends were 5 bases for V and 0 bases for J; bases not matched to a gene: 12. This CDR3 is CASSLLPGLDLSYNEQFF. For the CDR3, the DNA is TGTGCCAGCAGCCTCCTTCCGGGACTAGACCTCTCCTACAATGAGCAGTTCTTC.

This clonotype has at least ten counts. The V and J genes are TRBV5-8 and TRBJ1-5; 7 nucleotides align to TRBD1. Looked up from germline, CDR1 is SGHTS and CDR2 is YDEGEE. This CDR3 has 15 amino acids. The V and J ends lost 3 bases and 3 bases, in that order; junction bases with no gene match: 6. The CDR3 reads CASSYQTGINQPQHF. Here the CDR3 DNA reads TGTGCCAGCAGCTATCAGACAGGGATCAATCAGCCCCAGCATTTT. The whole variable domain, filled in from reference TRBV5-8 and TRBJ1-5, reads EAGVTQSPTHLIKTRGQQATLRCSPISGHTSVYWYQQALGLGLQFLLWYDEGEERNRGNFPPRFSGRQFPNYSSELNVNALELEDSALYLCASSYQTGINQPQHFGDGTRLSIL.

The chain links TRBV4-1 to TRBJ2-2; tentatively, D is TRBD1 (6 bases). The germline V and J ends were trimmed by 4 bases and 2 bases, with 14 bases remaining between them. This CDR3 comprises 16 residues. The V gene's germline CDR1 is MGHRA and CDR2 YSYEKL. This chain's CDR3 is CASSPRGLENTGELFF. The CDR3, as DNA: TGCGCCAGCAGCCCGAGGGGGTTAGAAAACACCGGGGAGCTGTTTTTT.

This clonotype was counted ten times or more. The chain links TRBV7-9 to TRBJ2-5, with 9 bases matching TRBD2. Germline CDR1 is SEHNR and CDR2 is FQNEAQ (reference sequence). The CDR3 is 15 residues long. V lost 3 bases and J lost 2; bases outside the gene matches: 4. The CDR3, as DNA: TGTGCCAGCAGCTTTCTAGCGGGAAGGCAAGAGACCCAGTACTTC. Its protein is CASSFLAGRQETQYF.

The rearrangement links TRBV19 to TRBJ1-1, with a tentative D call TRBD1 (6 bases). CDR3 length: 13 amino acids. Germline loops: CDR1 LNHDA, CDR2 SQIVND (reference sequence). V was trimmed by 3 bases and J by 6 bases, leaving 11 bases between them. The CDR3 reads CASSISPGAEAFF. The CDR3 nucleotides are TGTGCCAGTAGTATTTCTCCAGGGGCTGAAGCTTTCTTT.

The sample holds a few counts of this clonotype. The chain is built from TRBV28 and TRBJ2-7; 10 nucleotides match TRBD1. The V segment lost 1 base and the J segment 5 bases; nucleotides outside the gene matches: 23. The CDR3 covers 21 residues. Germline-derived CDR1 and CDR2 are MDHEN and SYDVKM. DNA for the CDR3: TGTGCCAGCAGTTTATCCAGGAGGTGGACAGGGGGAGTAGCGGGAACGGACGAGCAGTACTTC. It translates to CASSLSRRWTGGVAGTDEQYF.

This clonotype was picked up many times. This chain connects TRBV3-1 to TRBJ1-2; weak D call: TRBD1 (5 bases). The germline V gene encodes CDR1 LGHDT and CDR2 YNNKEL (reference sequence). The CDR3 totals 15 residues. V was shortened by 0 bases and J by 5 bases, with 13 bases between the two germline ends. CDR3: CASSQDSGGWYGYTF. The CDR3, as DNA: TGTGCCAGCAGCCAAGATTCCGGGGGATGGTATGGCTACACCTTC.